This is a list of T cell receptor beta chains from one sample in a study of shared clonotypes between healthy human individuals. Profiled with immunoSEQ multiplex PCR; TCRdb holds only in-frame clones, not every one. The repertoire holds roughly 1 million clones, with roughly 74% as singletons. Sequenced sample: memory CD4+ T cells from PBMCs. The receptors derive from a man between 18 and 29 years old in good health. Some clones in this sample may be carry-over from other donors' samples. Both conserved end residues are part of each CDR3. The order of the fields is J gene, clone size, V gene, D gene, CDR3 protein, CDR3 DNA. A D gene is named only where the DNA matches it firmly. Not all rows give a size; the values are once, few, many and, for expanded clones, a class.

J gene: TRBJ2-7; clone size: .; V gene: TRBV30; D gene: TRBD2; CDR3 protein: CAWSQGGRAYEQYF; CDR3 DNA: TGTGCCTGGAGCCAGGGCGGGAGGGCCTACGAGCAGTACTTC
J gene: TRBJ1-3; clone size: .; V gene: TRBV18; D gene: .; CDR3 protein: CASSPPDAFSGNTIYF; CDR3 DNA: TGTGCCAGCTCACCACCGGACGCGTTCTCTGGAAACACCATATATTTT
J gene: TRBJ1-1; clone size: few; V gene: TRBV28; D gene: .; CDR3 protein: CASSQPRGLMNTEAFF; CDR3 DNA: TGTGCCAGCAGTCAGCCACGGGGGCTTATGAACACTGAAGCTTTCTTT
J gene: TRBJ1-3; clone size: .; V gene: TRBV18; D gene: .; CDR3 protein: CASSPNQGGSGNTIYF; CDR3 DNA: TGTGCCAGCTCCCCGAACCAAGGGGGCTCTGGAAACACCATATATTTT
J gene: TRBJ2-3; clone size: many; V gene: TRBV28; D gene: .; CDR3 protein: CASSFLRGFTDTQYF; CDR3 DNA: TGTGCCAGCAGTTTCCTCAGGGGATTCACAGATACGCAGTATTTT
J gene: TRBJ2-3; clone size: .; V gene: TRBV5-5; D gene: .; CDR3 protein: CASSFGASWADTQYF; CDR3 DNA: TGTGCCAGCAGCTTTGGGGCTAGCTGGGCAGATACGCAGTATTTT
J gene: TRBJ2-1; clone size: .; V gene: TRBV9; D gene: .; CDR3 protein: CASSPPSTSSYNEQFF; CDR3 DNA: TGTGCCAGCAGCCCACCTTCTACGAGCTCCTACAATGAGCAGTTCTTC
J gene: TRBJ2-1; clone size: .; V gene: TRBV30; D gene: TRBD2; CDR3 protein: CAWSENSGGSYNEQFF; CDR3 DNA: TGTGCCTGGAGCGAGAATAGCGGGGGCTCCTACAATGAGCAGTTCTTC
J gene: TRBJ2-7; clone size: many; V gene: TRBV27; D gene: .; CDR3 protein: CASIQSTGKWEQYF; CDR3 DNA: TGTGCCAGCATCCAGAGTACGGGGAAGTGGGAGCAGTACTTC
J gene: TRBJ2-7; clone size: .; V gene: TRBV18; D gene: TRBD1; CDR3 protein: CASSPQGETGRDEQYF; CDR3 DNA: TGTGCCAGCTCCCCCCAGGGAGAGACAGGGCGCGACGAGCAGTACTTC
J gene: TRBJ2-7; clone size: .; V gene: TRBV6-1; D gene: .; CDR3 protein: CASSECRDTFCEQYF; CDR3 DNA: TGTGCCAGCAGTGAATGTCGGGACACCTTTTGTGAGCAGTACTTC
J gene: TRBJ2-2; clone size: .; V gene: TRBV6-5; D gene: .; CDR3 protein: CASSYSKQGNTGELFF; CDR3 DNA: TGTGCCAGCAGTTACTCGAAACAGGGGAACACCGGGGAGCTGTTTTTT
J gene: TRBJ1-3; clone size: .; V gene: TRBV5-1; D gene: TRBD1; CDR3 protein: CASSQGQVLSGNTIYF; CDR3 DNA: TGCGCCAGCAGCCAGGGACAGGTCCTATCTGGAAACACCATATATTTT
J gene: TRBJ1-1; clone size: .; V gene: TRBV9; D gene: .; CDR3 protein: CASSVGGHNTEAFF; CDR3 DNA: TGTGCCAGCAGCGTTGGGGGCCATAACACTGAAGCTTTCTTT
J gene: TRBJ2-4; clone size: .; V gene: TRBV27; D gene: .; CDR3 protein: CASSLSAGTKNIQYF; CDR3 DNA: TGTGCCAGCAGTTTATCGGCAGGGACCAAAAACATTCAGTACTTC
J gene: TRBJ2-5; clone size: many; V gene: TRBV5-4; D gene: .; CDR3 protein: CASSRPSGRREETQYF; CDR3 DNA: TGTGCCAGCAGCCGCCCCTCGGGACGTCGGGAAGAGACCCAGTACTTC
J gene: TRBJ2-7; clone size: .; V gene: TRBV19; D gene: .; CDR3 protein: CASSIRGSEQYF; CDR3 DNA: TGTGCCAGTAGTATAAGAGGGAGCGAGCAGTACTTC
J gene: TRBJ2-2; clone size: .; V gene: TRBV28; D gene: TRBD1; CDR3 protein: CASKDFEQGTTGELFF; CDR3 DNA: TGTGCCAGCAAAGACTTCGAACAGGGGACCACCGGGGAGCTGTTTTTT
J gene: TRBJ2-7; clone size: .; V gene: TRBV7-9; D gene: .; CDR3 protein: CASSPGGAASSYEQYF; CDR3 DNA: TGTGCCAGCAGCCCAGGGGGGGCAGCCAGCTCCTACGAGCAGTACTTC
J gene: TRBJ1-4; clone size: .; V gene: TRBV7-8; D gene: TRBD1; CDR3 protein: CASSVGTATNEKLFF; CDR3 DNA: TGTGCCAGCAGCGTTGGGACAGCGACTAATGAAAAACTGTTTTTT
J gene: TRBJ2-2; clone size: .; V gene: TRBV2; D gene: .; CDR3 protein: CASEGVATTGELFF; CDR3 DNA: TGTGCCAGCGAGGGGGTAGCGACGACCGGGGAGCTGTTTTTT
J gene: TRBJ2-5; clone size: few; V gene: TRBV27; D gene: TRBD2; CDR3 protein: CASTFAAGGQETQYF; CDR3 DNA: TGTGCCAGCACCTTCGCGGCGGGGGGCCAAGAGACCCAGTACTTC
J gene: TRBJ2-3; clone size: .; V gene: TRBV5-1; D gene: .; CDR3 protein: CASSANLALSTDTQYF; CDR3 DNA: TGCGCCAGCAGCGCGAATCTAGCCCTCAGCACAGATACGCAGTATTTT
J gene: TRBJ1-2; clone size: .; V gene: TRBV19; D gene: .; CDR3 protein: CASSGVVAGANYGYTF; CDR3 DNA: TGTGCCAGTAGTGGTGTCGTGGCAGGCGCCAACTATGGCTACACCTTC
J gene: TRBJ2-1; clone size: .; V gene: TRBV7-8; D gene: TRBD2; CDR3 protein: CASRGGTSSYNEQFF; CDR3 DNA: TGTGCCAGCAGGGGGGGGACTAGCTCCTACAATGAGCAGTTCTTC
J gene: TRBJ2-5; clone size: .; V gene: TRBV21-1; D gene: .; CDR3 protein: CASSLGLEGTQYF; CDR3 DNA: TGTGCCAGTTCCCTTGGCCTGGAGGGGACCCAGTACTTC
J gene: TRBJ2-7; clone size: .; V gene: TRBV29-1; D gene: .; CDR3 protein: CSVEVPGRPYEQYF; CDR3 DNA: TGCAGCGTTGAGGTCCCAGGCAGGCCCTACGAGCAGTACTTC